The 13 T cell receptor beta chains listed next were all sequenced from one sample in a study of T cell repertoires in cytomegalovirus infection. The antigens for these receptors are not known. TCRdb redid the calling of the reads with MiXCR, one entry per CDR3 protein. This sample yields around 900,000 distinct CDR3 sequences, of which 30% to 40% are seen a single time; about 14% belongs to the top ten. The material was cultured CD8+ T cells from PBMCs, obtained from culture after CMV antigen stimulation. The receptors were sampled from a human donor in good health (CMV status not recorded). Some clones in this sample may be carry-over from other donors' samples.

The table lists this clonotype with a few counts. CDR3 nucleotide sequence: TGTGCCAGCAGCCTAGGTAGCGGACAAGAGACCCAGTACTTC. This codes for CASSLGSGQETQYF. V usage is TRBV7-2 and J usage is TRBJ2-5, with D perhaps matching TRBD2 (6 bases). The CDR3 runs 14 residues. V was cut by 5 bases and J by 2 bases, with 12 bases left in between. Germline assignment: CDR1 SGHTA and CDR2 FQGNSA.

This clonotype was detected many times. The chain combines TRBV7-8 with TRBJ2-4; 11 positions match TRBD1. Germline V gene lookup returns CDR1 SGHVS and CDR2 FQNEAQ. The CDR3 has 18 residues. V was clipped by 3 bases and J by 0 bases; unmatched bases: 7. CDR3: CASSLGGQGVLAKNIQYF. CDR3 nucleotide sequence: TGTGCCAGCAGCTTGGGGGGACAGGGGGTCCTAGCCAAAAACATTCAGTACTTC.

This rearrangement joins TRBV6-5 to TRBJ1-2, with D unresolved. This CDR3 contains 12 residues. The germline CDR1 and CDR2 sequences are MNHEY and SVGAGI. V lost 1 base to trimming and J lost 8 bases, with 8 bases between them. CDR3 sequence reads: CASSYFDGGYTF. The CDR3, as DNA: TGTGCCAGCAGTTACTTTGATGGGGGCTACACCTTC.

The rearrangement links TRBV19 to TRBJ2-1; 10 bases match TRBD2. Germline values: CDR1 LNHDA, CDR2 SQIVND (reference sequence). Trimming removed 0 bases from V and 4 bases from J; junction bases left unmatched: 3. This CDR3 contains 16 residues. CDR3 in DNA: TGTGCCAGTAGTATAGATCGAGCGGGGGGGTACAATGAGCAGTTCTTC. Translating gives CASSIDRAGGYNEQFF.

This clonotype turned up a few times. V usage is TRBV13 and J usage is TRBJ1-1; D perhaps matches TRBD1 (6 bases). Per the germline V gene, CDR1 is PRHDT and CDR2 is FYEKMQ (reference sequence). The CDR3 is 15 residues long. V was trimmed by 1 base and J by 1 base, leaving 10 bases between them. The CDR3 coding sequence is TGTGCCAGCAGCTTAGTTACGGGGGCGAACACTGAAGCTTTCTTT. Translating it yields CASSLVTGANTEAFF.

This chain uses TRBV6-6 with TRBJ1-6; D perhaps matches TRBD1 (5 bases). V lost 0 bases to trimming and J lost 8 bases, with 11 bases between them. CDR3 size: 15 residues. Germline CDR1 is MNHNY and CDR2 is SVGAGI (reference sequence). The DNA of the CDR3 is TGTGCCAGCAGTTACTCTCGGGGGACGGATTCACCCCTCCACTTT. This translates into CASSYSRGTDSPLHF.

This clonotype occurred a few times. CDR3 bases: TGTGCCACCAGCCCCCCCGGGGACACAGATACGCAGTATTTT. Protein sequence: CATSPPGDTDTQYF. J is TRBJ2-3 and V is TRBV15; D possibly corresponds to TRBD2 (5 bases). Germline V lookup: CDR1 LNHNV, CDR2 YYDKDF (reference sequence). The CDR3 loop spans 14 amino acids. The V end was cut by 5 bases, the J end by 2 bases, with 11 bases between.

This clonotype was detected many times. The V call is TRBV7-6, the J call TRBJ2-1, with 11 bases identical to TRBD2. Germline CDR1 and CDR2: SGHVS and FNYEAQ. The CDR3 runs to 17 residues. The J segment lost 0 bases and the V segment lost 1 base, leaving 2 bases of the junction unmatched. Here the CDR3 reads CASSLVSGGDSYNEQFF. The CDR3 DNA reads as TGTGCCAGCAGCTTAGTTAGCGGGGGGGACTCCTACAATGAGCAGTTCTTC.

The chain recombines TRBV4-1 with TRBJ2-1; D is perhaps TRBD2 (6 bases). The V gene lost 2 bases and the J gene lost 8 bases, with 10 bases spanning the gap. There are 13 residues in the CDR3. Germline V gene sequence: CDR1 MGHRA, CDR2 YSYEKL. CDR3 residues: CASSQNGGDEQFF. In DNA, the CDR3 is TGCGCCAGCAGCCAAAATGGAGGGGATGAGCAGTTCTTC.

This clonotype showed up just a few times. V is TRBV5-1 and J is TRBJ1-2, with D perhaps matching TRBD1 (5 bases). Trimming took off 2 bases at V and 0 bases at J, with 11 bases between the two ends. Germline loops: CDR1 SGHRS, CDR2 YFSETQ. The CDR3 totals 15 residues. The chain's CDR3 is CASSFEGTPNYGYTF. CDR3 in DNA: TGCGCCAGCAGCTTTGAAGGGACCCCTAACTATGGCTACACCTTC.

CDR3 in amino acids: CASTPLLAGHDEQYF. DNA for the CDR3: TGTGCCAGCACCCCATTACTAGCGGGGCATGACGAGCAGTACTTC. The V gene is TRBV6-5, the J gene TRBJ2-7, with TRBD2 matching over 10 bases. The CDR3 runs 15 residues. V was clipped by 7 bases and J by 5 bases; unmatched bases: 11. CDR1 MNHEY and CDR2 SVGAGI come from the germline V gene.

The chain joins TRBV11-2 to TRBJ2-7, with 7 bases that match TRBD1. V shed 5 bases, J shed 9 bases, and the junction held 10 bases outside the gene matches. Germline-derived CDR1 and CDR2 are SGHAT and FQNNGV. CDR3 length equals 13 residues. CDR3 sequence reads: CASSLGTESWQYV. The CDR3 DNA reads as TGTGCCAGCAGCCTCGGGACAGAATCGTGGCAGTACGTC.

The V gene is TRBV28, the J gene TRBJ2-5; tentatively, D is TRBD1 (5 bases). The V gene lost 8 bases and the J gene lost 1 base, with 8 bases spanning the gap. CDR1 is MDHEN, CDR2 SYDVKM, per germline. This CDR3 contains 12 residues. DNA for the CDR3: TGTGCCAGCCACAGGAGCCAAGAGACCCAGTACTTC. It translates to CASHRSQETQYF.